This T cell receptor (beta chain) was documented in a study of CD4+ T cells in melanoma. This CDR3 is 15 amino acids long. Germline V gene lookup returns CDR1 MGHDK and CDR2 SYGVNS. V was pared by 0 bases and J by 5 bases, with 13 bases between. In regard to this clone: Its cognate antigen is unknown.

Assay: immunoSEQ multiplex PCR; the TCRdb copy retains only in-frame clones and omits some. Counted here are about 140,000 clones, 80% to 95% occurring once; the ten biggest clones make up 1.5%. Regarding the study as a whole: In melanoma, neoantigen-specific CD4+ T cells reportedly differed in differentiation state.

The sequence was obtained from a human donor with melanoma. V is TRBV25-1 and J is TRBJ2-5, with D tentatively TRBD1 or TRBD2 (5 bases each). The CDR3 coding sequence is TGTGCCAGCAGTGAATATCGAGGGGCCGGGGAGACCCAGTACTTC. Translated, it gives CASSEYRGAGETQYF.